The 21 T cell receptor beta chains in this list originate from one sample, sequenced in a study of CD8 T cells in Susac syndrome. RNA amounts of about 0.5 to 1 ug underwent reverse transcription with random hexamers. Each CDR3 protein gets one entry after TCRdb re-called the immunoSEQ multiplex PCR reads with MiXCR. The data hold some 180,000 distinct CDR3 sequences, with roughly 94% observed a single time. Sequences were obtained from CD4+ T cells from PBMCs. The source of these receptors is a human donor with Susac syndrome.

The rearrangement joins TRBV25-1 to TRBJ1-2; a weak D match, TRBD1 (5 bases). Germline values: CDR1 MGHDK, CDR2 SYGVNS. The CDR3 extends over 12 amino acids. V dropped 3 bases and J dropped 8 bases, with 10 bases sitting between them. DNA of the CDR3: TGTGCCAGCAGTGACAGGGCGCGGGGCTACACCTTC. Translated: CASSDRARGYTF.

This clonotype was counted a single time. The chain links TRBV6-6 to TRBJ1-1, with D unresolved. CDR1 MNHNY and CDR2 SVGAGI come from the germline V gene (reference sequence). The germline V and J ends were trimmed by 7 bases and 1 base, with 16 bases remaining between them. The length of the CDR3 is 15 residues. CDR3 nucleotide sequence: TGTGCCAGCACAAAAGAGGGCCGGGGGAACACTGAAGCTTTCTTT. The encoded protein is CASTKEGRGNTEAFF.

This sequence joins TRBV7-2 and TRBJ1-3; D is uncertain. The CDR3 runs to 15 residues. V shed 2 bases and J shed 3 bases, with 11 bases lying between them. Germline CDR1 SGHTA, CDR2 FQGNSA. The CDR3 region has the DNA TGTGCCAGCAGCTTACAGGTCCCTCTTGGAAACACCATATATTTT. Its translation: CASSLQVPLGNTIYF. The full variable domain, in which reference TRBV7-2 and TRBJ1-3 provide the parts outside the CDR3, is GAGVSQSPSNKVTEKGKDVELRCDPISGHTALYWYRQSLGQGLEFLIYFQGNSAPDKSGLPSDRFSAERTGGSVSTLTIQRTQQEDSAVYLCASSLQVPLGNTIYFGEGSWLTVV.

This sequence joins TRBV7-2 and TRBJ1-6; 8 positions match TRBD1. J lost 8 bases, V lost 5 bases, and 8 bases had no gene match. There are 15 residues in the CDR3. Per the germline V gene, CDR1 is SGHTA and CDR2 is FQGNSA. This chain's CDR3 is CASSLRTGQDSPLHF. CDR3 in DNA: TGTGCCAGCAGCCTCCGGACAGGGCAGGATTCACCCCTCCACTTT.

The V call is TRBV5-1, the J call TRBJ2-5; no reliable D call. Trimming took off 2 bases at V and 1 base at J, with 9 bases between the two ends. The germline CDR1 and CDR2 sequences are SGHRS and YFSETQ. CDR3 length: 14 residues. The CDR3 protein is CASSLGHTQETQYF. The CDR3 DNA is TGCGCCAGCAGCTTAGGGCACACCCAAGAGACCCAGTACTTC. The entire variable domain, with the rest obtained from reference TRBV5-1 and TRBJ2-5, is as follows: KAGVTQTPRYLIKTRGQQVTLSCSPISGHRSVSWYQQTPGQGLQFLFEYFSETQRNKGNFPGRFSGRQFSNSRSEMNVSTLELGDSALYLCASSLGHTQETQYFGPGTRLLVL.

This clonotype was recorded once. The chain recombines TRBV7-9 with TRBJ1-3; D ambiguous. With 5 bases removed from V and 8 bases from J, the gap between germline ends came to 13 bases. The germline CDR1 and CDR2 sequences are SEHNR and FQNEAQ (reference sequence). The CDR3 totals 13 residues. The CDR3 reads CASSLGNRDTIYF. DNA for the CDR3: TGTGCCAGCAGCCTGGGGAACCGAGACACCATATATTTT. Full variable domain (rest looked up from reference TRBV7-9 and TRBJ1-3): DTGVSQNPRHKITKRGQNVTFRCDPISEHNRLYWYRQTLGQGPEFLTYFQNEAQLEKSRLLSDRFSAERPKGSFSTLEIQRTEQGDSAMYLCASSLGNRDTIYFGEGSWLTVV.

The gene calls are TRBV6-6 and TRBJ2-1, with 8 bases fitting TRBD1. This CDR3 is 16 amino acids long. The J segment lost 5 bases and the V segment lost 2 bases, leaving 8 bases of the junction unmatched. Germline V gene data show CDR1 as MNHNY and CDR2 as SVGAGI (reference sequence). As DNA, the CDR3 is TGTGCCAGCAGTTACACCTCAGGGGGCCCCGACAATGAGCAGTTCTTC. It is translated as CASSYTSGGPDNEQFF.

This clonotype was seen a single time. The chain joins TRBV20-1 to TRBJ1-6; D not resolved. Looked up from germline, CDR1 is DFQATT and CDR2 is SNEGSKA (reference sequence). The germline V and J ends were trimmed by 1 base and 5 bases, with 9 bases remaining between them. There are 14 residues in the CDR3. The CDR3 DNA follows: TGCAGTGCTAGAGTCGCCAGAAATAATTCACCCCTCCACTTT. Protein: CSARVARNNSPLHF.

V gene TRBV4-3 combines with J gene TRBJ1-2; 11 bases fit TRBD1. This CDR3 is built from 15 residues. The V segment lost 4 bases and the J segment 5 bases; nucleotides outside the gene matches: 6. Germline V CDR1 and CDR2: LGHNA, YSLEER. CDR3 loop: CASSPGQGARYGYTF. The CDR3 DNA sequence: TGCGCCAGCAGCCCAGGACAGGGGGCGAGGTATGGCTACACCTTC.

The chain has TRBV30 and TRBJ1-1, with D maybe TRBD1 (6 bases). This CDR3 comprises 14 residues. The germline gives CDR1 GTSNPN, CDR2 SVGIG (reference sequence). Trimming removed 6 bases at V and 3 bases at J, with 17 bases between. CDR3 sequence (DNA): TGTGCCTGTAACAACAGGGCCCCCTACACTGAAGCTTTCTTT. Protein: CACNNRAPYTEAFF.

CDR3 nucleotide sequence: TGCAGTGCTAGAGATTATGGGGAGTTGGGTGAAGCTTTCTTT. Translated: CSARDYGELGEAFF. The rearrangement joins TRBV20-1 to TRBJ1-1; the D is unclear. The V end lost 0 bases, the J end lost 7 bases, and 15 bases lay between the germline ends. From germline, CDR1 is DFQATT and CDR2 SNEGSKA (reference sequence). The CDR3 is 14 residues long.

This clonotype has only one observation. The chain couples TRBV18 to TRBJ2-7; possible D gene TRBD1, 6 bases. The ends were cut back, 4 bases at V and 0 bases at J, with 13 bases in the middle. The CDR3 sequence is 15 residues long. Germline V gene data show CDR1 as KGHSH and CDR2 as LQKENI. CDR3 sequence reads: CASSLSGGLSYEQYF. CDR3 coding DNA: TGTGCCAGCTCACTCTCTGGGGGCCTCTCCTACGAGCAGTACTTC.

The CDR3 spells CASSYRENYGYTF. CDR3 sequence (DNA): TGTGCCAGCAGTTACAGGGAGAACTATGGCTACACCTTC. The genes are TRBV6-5 and TRBJ1-2; no clear D. With 2 bases removed from V and 2 bases from J, the gap between germline ends came to 6 bases. This CDR3 comprises 13 residues. Germline CDR1 reads MNHEY; CDR2 reads SVGAGI.

V gene TRBV30 combines with J gene TRBJ1-1, with D perhaps TRBD1 (5 bases). The length of the CDR3 is 13 residues. Germline V gene data show CDR1 as GTSNPN and CDR2 as SVGIG (reference sequence). V was pared by 1 base and J by 3 bases, with 9 bases between. The CDR3 DNA follows: TGTGCCTGGAGTGCGGGACGGCACACTGAAGCTTTCTTT. It yields the protein CAWSAGRHTEAFF.

The chain has TRBV5-1 and TRBJ1-3, with 8 bases aligning to TRBD1. V gave up 4 bases and J gave up 2 bases; unmatched junction bases: 2. The CDR3 loop spans 14 amino acids. The V gene's germline CDR1 is SGHRS and CDR2 YFSETQ. The CDR3 DNA reads as TGCGCCAGCAGCGCACAGGGGGCTGGAAACACCATATATTTT. Residues: CASSAQGAGNTIYF.

The V gene is TRBV19, the J gene TRBJ2-5; D remains ambiguous. Trimming cost V 6 bases and J 5 bases, with 13 bases left between them. Germline CDR1 reads LNHDA; CDR2 reads SQIVND (reference sequence). The CDR3 is 13 amino acids. The CDR3 region is CASSVPGWETQYF. CDR3 coding DNA: TGTGCCAGTAGCGTCCCCGGGTGGGAGACCCAGTACTTC.

The CDR3 region has the DNA TGTGCCTGGAGTCTCGGGACAATAGCCAAAAACATTCAGTACTTC. This sequence encodes CAWSLGTIAKNIQYF. The chain carries TRBV30 and TRBJ2-4; D is perhaps TRBD1 (6 bases). Per germline, CDR1 GTSNPN and CDR2 SVGIG (reference sequence). The CDR3 has 15 amino acids. V was cut by 2 bases and J by 0 bases, with 11 bases left in between.

This chain links TRBV18 with TRBJ2-2; D might be TRBD1 (6 bases). This CDR3 contains 16 residues. Germline V lookup: CDR1 KGHSH, CDR2 LQKENI. The germline V and J ends were trimmed by 4 bases and 3 bases, with 15 bases remaining between them. This CDR3 is CASSRRQGPYTGELFF. The DNA of the CDR3 is TGTGCCAGCTCACGCCGGCAGGGGCCCTACACCGGGGAGCTGTTTTTT.

This clonotype was counted once. The chain is built from TRBV4-2 and TRBJ2-3; no clear D. Per germline, CDR1 LGHNA and CDR2 YNFKEQ. The CDR3 is 14 residues long. V was cut by 0 bases and J by 6 bases, with 10 bases left in between. The DNA of the CDR3 is TGTGCCAGCAGCCAAGAAGCCTCAGCTGATACGCAGTATTTT. This sequence encodes CASSQEASADTQYF.

The chain couples TRBV15 to TRBJ2-7; D possibly matches TRBD1 or TRBD2 (5 bases each). Germline loops: CDR1 LNHNV, CDR2 YYDKDF (reference sequence). The length of the CDR3 is 16 residues. V lost 3 bases to trimming and J lost 0 bases, with 15 bases between them. The CDR3 DNA sequence: TGTGCCACCAGCAGCATAGGGACGTTGAACTCCTACGAGCAGTACTTC. This translates into CATSSIGTLNSYEQYF.

J is TRBJ1-2 and V is TRBV29-1; D remains ambiguous. The CDR3 extends over 11 amino acids. The germline V and J ends were trimmed by 6 bases and 14 bases, with 19 bases remaining between them. Germline CDR1 is SQVTM and CDR2 is ANQGSEA. DNA for the CDR3: TGCAGCGTCCAAAGGGAGGACCCTGAGACCTTC. It specifies CSVQREDPETF.